This T cell receptor (beta chain) derives from a study of T cells in Graves' hyperthyroidism and ophthalmopathy. This CDR3 has 14 residues. The V gene's germline CDR1 is SNHLY and CDR2 FYNNEI. Of note for this clonotype: Relative to the germline gene, one junction end is altered; a read error may explain this.

Amplification yielded TCR beta CDR3 regions, with RNA transcripts as the source. With the HTBI primer set, the TCR CDR3 went through a first round of RT-PCR. TCRdb re-called the multiplex PCR reads through MiXCR, storing one row per CDR3 protein. The table lists around 700,000 distinct CDR3 sequences, over 35% of them singletons. Stable disease denoted Graves' hyperthyroidism without ophthalmopathy progression within 18 months. Patients having uncontrolled infection, another autoimmune disease, pregnancy or lactation were not included. Sequenced input: blood. The chain carries TRBV2 and TRBJ1-1; maybe TRBD1 (6 bases). The receptor's source is a woman in her forties with Graves' hyperthyroidism. The CDR3 DNA reads as TGTGCCAGCAGTCGAACAGGGATGAACACTGAAGCTTCCTTT. Translating gives CASSRTGMNTEASF.